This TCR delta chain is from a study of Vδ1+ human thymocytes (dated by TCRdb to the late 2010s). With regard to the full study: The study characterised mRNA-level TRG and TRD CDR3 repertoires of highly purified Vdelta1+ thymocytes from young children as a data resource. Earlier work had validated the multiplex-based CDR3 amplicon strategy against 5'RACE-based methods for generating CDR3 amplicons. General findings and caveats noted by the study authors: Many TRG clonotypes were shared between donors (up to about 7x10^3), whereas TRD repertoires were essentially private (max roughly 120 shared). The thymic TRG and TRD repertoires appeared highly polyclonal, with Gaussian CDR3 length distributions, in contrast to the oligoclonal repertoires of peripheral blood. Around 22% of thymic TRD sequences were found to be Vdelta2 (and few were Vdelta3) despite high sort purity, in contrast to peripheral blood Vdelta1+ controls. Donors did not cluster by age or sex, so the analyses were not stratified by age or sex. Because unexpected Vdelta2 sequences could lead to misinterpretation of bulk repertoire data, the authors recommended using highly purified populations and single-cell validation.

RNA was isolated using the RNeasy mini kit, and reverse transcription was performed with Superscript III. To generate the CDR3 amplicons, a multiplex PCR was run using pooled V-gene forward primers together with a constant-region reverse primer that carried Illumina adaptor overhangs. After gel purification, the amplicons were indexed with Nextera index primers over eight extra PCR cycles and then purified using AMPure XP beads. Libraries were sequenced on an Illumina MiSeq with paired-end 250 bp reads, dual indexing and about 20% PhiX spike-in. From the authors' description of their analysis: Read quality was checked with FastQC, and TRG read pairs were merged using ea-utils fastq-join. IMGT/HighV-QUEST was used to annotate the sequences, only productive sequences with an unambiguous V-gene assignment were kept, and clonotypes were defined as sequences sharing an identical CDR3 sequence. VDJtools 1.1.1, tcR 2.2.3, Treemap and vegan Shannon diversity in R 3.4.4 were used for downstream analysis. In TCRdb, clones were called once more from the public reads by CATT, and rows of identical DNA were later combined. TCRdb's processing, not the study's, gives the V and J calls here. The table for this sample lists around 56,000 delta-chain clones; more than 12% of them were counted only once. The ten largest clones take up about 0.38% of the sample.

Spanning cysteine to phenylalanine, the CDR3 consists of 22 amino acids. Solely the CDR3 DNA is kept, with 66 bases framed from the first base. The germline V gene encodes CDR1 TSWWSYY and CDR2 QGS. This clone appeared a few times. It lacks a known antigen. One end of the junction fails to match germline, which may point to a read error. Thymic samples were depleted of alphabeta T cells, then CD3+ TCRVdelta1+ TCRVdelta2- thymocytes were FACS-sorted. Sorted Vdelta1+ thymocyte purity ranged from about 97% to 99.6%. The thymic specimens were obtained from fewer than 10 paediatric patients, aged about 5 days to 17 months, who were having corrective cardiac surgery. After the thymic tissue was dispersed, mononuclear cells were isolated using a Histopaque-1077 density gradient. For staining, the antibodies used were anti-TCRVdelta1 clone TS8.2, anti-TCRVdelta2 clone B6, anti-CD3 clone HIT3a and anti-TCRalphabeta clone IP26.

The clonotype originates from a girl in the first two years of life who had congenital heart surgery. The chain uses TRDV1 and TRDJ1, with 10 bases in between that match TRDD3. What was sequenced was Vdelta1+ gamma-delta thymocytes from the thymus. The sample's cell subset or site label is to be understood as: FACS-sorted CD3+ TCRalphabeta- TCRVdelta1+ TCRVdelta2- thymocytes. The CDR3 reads CALGGTFTERELGDPFTDKFIF. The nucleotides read TGTGCTCTTGGGGGAACTTTTACGGAAAGGGAACTGGGGGATCCTTTCACCGATAAATTCATCTTT.